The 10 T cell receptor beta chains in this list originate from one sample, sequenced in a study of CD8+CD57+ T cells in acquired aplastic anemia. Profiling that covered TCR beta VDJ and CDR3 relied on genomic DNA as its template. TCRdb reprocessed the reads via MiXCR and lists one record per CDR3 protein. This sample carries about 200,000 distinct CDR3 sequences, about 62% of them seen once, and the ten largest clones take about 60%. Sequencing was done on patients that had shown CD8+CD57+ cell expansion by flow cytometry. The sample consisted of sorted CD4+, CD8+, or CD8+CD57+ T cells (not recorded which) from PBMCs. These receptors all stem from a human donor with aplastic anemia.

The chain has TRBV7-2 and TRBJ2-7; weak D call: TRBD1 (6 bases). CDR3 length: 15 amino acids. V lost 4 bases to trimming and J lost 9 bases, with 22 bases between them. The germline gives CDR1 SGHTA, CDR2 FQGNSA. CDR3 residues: CASSYAGDRKDTQYF. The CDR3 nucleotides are TGTGCCAGCAGCTACGCAGGGGATCGGAAAGATACGCAGTACTTC.

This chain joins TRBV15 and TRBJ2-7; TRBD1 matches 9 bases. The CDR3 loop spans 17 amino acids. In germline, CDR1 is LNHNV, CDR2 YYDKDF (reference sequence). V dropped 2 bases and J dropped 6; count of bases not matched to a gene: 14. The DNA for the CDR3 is TGTGCCACCAGCAGACCATCTCCGGGACAGGGTTCATCCGAGCAGTACTTC. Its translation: CATSRPSPGQGSSEQYF.

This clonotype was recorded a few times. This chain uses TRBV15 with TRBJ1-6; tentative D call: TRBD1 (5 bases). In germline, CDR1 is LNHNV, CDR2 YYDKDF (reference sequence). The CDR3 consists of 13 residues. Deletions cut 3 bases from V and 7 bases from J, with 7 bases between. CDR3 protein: CATSSHRNSPLHF. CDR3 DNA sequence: TGTGCCACCAGCAGCCACAGGAATTCACCCCTCCACTTT.

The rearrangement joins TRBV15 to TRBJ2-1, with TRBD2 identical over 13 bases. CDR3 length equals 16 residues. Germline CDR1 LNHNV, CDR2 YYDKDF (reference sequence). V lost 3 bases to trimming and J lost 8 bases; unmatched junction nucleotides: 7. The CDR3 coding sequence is TGTGCCACCAGCAGCTCTACTAGCGGGGGGGTCGATGAGCAGTTCTTC. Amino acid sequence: CATSSSTSGGVDEQFF.

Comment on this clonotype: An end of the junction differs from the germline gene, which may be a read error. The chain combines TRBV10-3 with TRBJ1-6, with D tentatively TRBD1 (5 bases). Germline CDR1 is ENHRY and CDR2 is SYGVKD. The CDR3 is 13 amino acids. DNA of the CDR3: TGTGCCATCAGTGAGTCTATGAGGGGATTCACAGTGTTT. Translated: CAISESMRGFTVF.

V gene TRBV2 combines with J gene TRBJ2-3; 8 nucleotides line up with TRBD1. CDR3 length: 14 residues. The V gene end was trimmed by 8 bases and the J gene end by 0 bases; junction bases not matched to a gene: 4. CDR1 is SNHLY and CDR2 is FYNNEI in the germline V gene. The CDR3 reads CASRTGTSTDTQYF. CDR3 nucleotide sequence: TGTGCCAGCCGGACAGGGACCAGCACAGATACGCAGTATTTT.

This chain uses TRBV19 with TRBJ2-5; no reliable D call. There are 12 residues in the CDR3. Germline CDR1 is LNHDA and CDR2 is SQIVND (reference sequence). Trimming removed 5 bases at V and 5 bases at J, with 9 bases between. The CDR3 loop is CASSWIGETQYF. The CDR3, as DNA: TGTGCCAGTAGTTGGATTGGGGAGACCCAGTACTTC.

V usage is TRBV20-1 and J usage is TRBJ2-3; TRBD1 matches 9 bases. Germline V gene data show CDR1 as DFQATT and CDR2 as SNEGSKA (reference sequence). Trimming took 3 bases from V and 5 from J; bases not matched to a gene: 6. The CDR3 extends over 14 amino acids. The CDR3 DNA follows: TGCAGTGCTAGGGGCACAGGGGGCGGAGATACGCAGTATTTT. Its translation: CSARGTGGGDTQYF.

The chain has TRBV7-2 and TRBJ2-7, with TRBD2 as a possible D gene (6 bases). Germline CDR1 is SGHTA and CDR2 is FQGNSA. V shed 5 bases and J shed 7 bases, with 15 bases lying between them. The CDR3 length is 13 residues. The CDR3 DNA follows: TGTGCCAGCAGCCCTTTGAGTCGGGGGGAGCAGTACTTC. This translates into CASSPLSRGEQYF.

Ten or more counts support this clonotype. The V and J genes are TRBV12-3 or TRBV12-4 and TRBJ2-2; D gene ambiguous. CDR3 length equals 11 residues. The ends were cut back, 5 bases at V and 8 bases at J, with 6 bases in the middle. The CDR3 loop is CASSPPGELFF. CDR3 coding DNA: TGTGCCAGCAGTCCCCCGGGGGAGCTGTTTTTT.